This is a list of T cell receptor beta chains from one sample in a study of blood T cell repertoires in COVID-19. TCRdb's copy holds only in-frame clones and misses some; the assay was immunoSEQ multiplex PCR. Among 270,000 or so clones listed, under 90% were seen once. The material sequenced was peripheral blood. Every receptor here comes from a woman in her forties or fifties who had recovered from COVID-19. CDR3s leave out the opening cysteine and the closing phenylalanine or tryptophan. Each record gives: V gene, J gene, CDR3 protein.

TRBV6-4,TRBJ2-1,ASSPRPTWTDSGEQF
TRBV3-1/TRBV3-2,TRBJ2-4,ASSRQETKNIQY
TRBV6-5,TRBJ1-6,ASSTGGSGNSPLH
TRBV5-4,TRBJ2-5,ASKAGLKQETQY
TRBV27,TRBJ2-2,ASSQGFTGELF
TRBV12-3/TRBV12-4,TRBJ1-2,ASSLEVGGYT
TRBV24-1,TRBJ2-7,AIQPGTGAYEQY
TRBV28,TRBJ2-5,ASRTTSGGATTQY
TRBV7-9,TRBJ1-6,ASSALGGYNSPLH
TRBV7-2,TRBJ2-2,ASSLNILAGELF
TRBV18,TRBJ2-7,ASTGIGQGANYEQY
TRBV27,TRBJ1-2,ASSFQGSGYT
TRBV2,TRBJ1-5,ASSQTGYNQPQH
TRBV24-1,TRBJ1-2,ATSDPRGGRGYT
TRBV19,TRBJ1-1,ASRRDRTNTEAF
TRBV4-1,TRBJ1-2,ASSPHSIRRLPNYGYT
TRBV6-5,TRBJ2-1,ASSYGDRAYNEQF
TRBV7-8,TRBJ1-6,ASSSPGQGDSPLH
TRBV28,TRBJ2-7,ASRMDWNSYEQY
TRBV28,TRBJ1-2,ASSPGGQGYGYT
TRBV11-2,TRBJ2-5,ASSFGTSGTRETQY
TRBV5-1,TRBJ1-4,ASSLQGQPSEKLF
TRBV27,TRBJ1-1,ASSARQGITEAF
TRBV12-2,TRBJ2-1,ASRLSERGAALDCEQF
TRBV7-9,TRBJ2-7,ASSFYGLRSYEQY
TRBV18,TRBJ2-1,ASSPPSTYNEQF
TRBV28,TRBJ1-2,AISGTDNYGYT
TRBV6-2/TRBV6-3,TRBJ1-2,ASSYYRASGYT
TRBV5-6,TRBJ2-7,ASGRETRTYEQY
TRBV6-1,TRBJ2-5,ASSEMKGTSQETQY
TRBV9,TRBJ2-3,ASSSQARSRDTDTQY
TRBV18,TRBJ2-3,ASSPPRGRDSTDTQY
TRBV30,TRBJ1-5,AWDAGQGPPTNQPQH
TRBV6-5,TRBJ2-7,ASSTDRGAYEQY
TRBV7-9,TRBJ1-3,ASSLASTGGNTIY
TRBV4-2,TRBJ1-5,ASSQDGQGAGSNQPQH
TRBV24-1,TRBJ2-1,ATSDFGGDYNEQF
TRBV6-1,TRBJ2-7,ASSEAGTVSTYEQY
TRBV6-2/TRBV6-3,TRBJ1-2,ASSYPPNTGGYGYT